These T cell receptor beta chains were read from a single sample in a study of CD8 T cells in ankylosing spondylitis. TCRdb called the 5' RACE reads again in MiXCR, with one record for every CDR3 protein. The sample lists approximately 42,000 distinct CDR3 sequences, around 3.8% occurring once. The sample consisted of blood, either unsorted or a sorted T cell fraction (not recorded which). Receptors were obtained from a female donor with ankylosing spondylitis or in good health (not recorded which). CDR3s include the opening cysteine and the closing phenylalanine or tryptophan. The D gene is left open where the match is weak. Size is stated as once, few, many, or a class for an expanded clone.

v_gene,abundance,j_gene,d_gene,CDR3aa,CDR3nt
TRBV9,many,TRBJ2-3,TRBD1,CASSARTGARDTQYF,TGTGCCAGCAGCGCCAGGACAGGGGCGAGAGATACGCAGTATTTT
TRBV9,medium-sized,TRBJ2-5,TRBD2,CASSVSGGQETQYF,TGTGCCAGCAGCGTTAGCGGGGGGCAAGAGACCCAGTACTTC
TRBV9,many,TRBJ2-3,NA,CASSTRELSTDTQYF,TGTGCCAGCAGCACAAGGGAGCTCAGCACAGATACGCAGTATTTT
TRBV9,many,TRBJ1-2,NA,CASSVSSATNYGYTF,TGTGCCAGCAGCGTATCCTCCGCTACTAACTATGGCTACACCTTC
TRBV9,many,TRBJ2-3,NA,CASSPPGLPGDTQYF,TGTGCCAGCAGCCCCCCCGGACTCCCCGGGGATACGCAGTATTTT
TRBV9,many,TRBJ1-1,NA,CASSAPQGNTEAFF,TGTGCCAGCAGCGCGCCGCAGGGAAACACTGAAGCTTTCTTT
TRBV21-1,medium-sized,TRBJ1-2,NA,CASSKGCRGFYGYTF,TGTGCCAGCAGCAAAGGCTGTCGGGGGTTCTATGGCTACACCTTC
TRBV9,few,TRBJ2-1,NA,CASSVEVGGYNEQFF,TGTGCCAGCAGCGTAGAGGTGGGGGGATACAATGAGCAGTTCTTC
TRBV9,few,TRBJ2-1,NA,CASSVSPGAGLSSYNEQFF,TGTGCCAGCAGCGTTTCCCCAGGGGCAGGGCTGAGCTCCTACAATGAGCAGTTCTTC
TRBV9,many,TRBJ2-1,TRBD2,CASSVGLAGGYNEQFF,TGTGCCAGCAGCGTAGGACTAGCGGGGGGTTACAATGAGCAGTTCTTC
TRBV7-2,medium-sized,TRBJ1-5,NA,CATPSRQVPYQPQHF,TGTGCCACCCCATCTAGGCAGGTCCCTTATCAGCCCCAGCATTTT
TRBV9,many,TRBJ2-5,NA,CASSYAGLGETQYF,TGTGCCAGCAGTTACGCGGGGCTCGGAGAGACCCAGTACTTC
TRBV9,many,TRBJ1-3,TRBD1,CASSPWTGESNTIYF,TGTGCCAGCAGCCCTTGGACAGGGGAATCCAACACCATATATTTT
TRBV9,many,TRBJ2-1,TRBD2,CASSLGTSGDDEQFF,TGTGCCAGCAGCCTAGGGACTAGCGGGGATGATGAGCAGTTCTTC
TRBV9,many,TRBJ2-3,NA,CASSPGLTDTQYF,TGTGCCAGCAGCCCGGGTCTCACAGATACGCAGTATTTT
TRBV9,many,TRBJ2-1,TRBD1,CASSPSTGGALVGLNEQFF,TGTGCCAGCAGCCCCTCGACAGGGGGGGCTTTGGTTGGCTTAAATGAGCAGTTCTTC
TRBV9,many,TRBJ2-1,TRBD2,CASSVAWTSDNEQFF,TGTGCCAGCAGCGTAGCTTGGACTAGTGACAATGAGCAGTTCTTC
TRBV9,medium-sized,TRBJ1-2,NA,CASSVGAELLGYTF,TGTGCCAGCAGCGTAGGGGCAGAGCTCTTAGGCTACACCTTC
TRBV9,many,TRBJ1-5,NA,CASSVGPIQPQHF,TGTGCCAGCAGCGTAGGACCAATTCAGCCCCAGCATTTT
TRBV9,many,TRBJ1-3,NA,CASSVLSDMSSGNTIYF,TGTGCCAGCAGCGTACTCTCGGACATGTCCTCTGGAAACACCATATATTTT
TRBV9,many,TRBJ2-3,NA,CASSLNSWGGPDTQYF,TGTGCCAGCAGCTTAAATAGCTGGGGGGGGCCAGATACGCAGTATTTT
TRBV9,many,TRBJ2-5,NA,CASSAVGVEETQYF,TGTGCCAGCAGCGCAGTTGGAGTTGAGGAGACCCAGTACTTC
TRBV9,many,TRBJ2-5,NA,CASSVGVGGETQYF,TGTGCCAGCAGCGTAGGAGTTGGAGGGGAGACCCAGTACTTC